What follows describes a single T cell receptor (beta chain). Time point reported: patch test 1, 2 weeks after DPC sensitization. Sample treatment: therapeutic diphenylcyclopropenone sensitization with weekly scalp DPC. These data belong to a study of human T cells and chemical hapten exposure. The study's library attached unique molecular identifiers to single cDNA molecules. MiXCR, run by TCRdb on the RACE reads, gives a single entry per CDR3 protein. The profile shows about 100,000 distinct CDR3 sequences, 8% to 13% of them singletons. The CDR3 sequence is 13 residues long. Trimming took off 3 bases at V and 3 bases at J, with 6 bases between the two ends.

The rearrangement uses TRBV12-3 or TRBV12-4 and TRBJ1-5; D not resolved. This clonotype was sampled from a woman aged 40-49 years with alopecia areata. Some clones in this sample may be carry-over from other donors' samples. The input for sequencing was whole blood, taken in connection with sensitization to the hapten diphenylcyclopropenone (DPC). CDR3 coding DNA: TGTGCCAGCAGTTTCGCAGCCAATCAGCCCCAGCATTTT. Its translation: CASSFAANQPQHF.